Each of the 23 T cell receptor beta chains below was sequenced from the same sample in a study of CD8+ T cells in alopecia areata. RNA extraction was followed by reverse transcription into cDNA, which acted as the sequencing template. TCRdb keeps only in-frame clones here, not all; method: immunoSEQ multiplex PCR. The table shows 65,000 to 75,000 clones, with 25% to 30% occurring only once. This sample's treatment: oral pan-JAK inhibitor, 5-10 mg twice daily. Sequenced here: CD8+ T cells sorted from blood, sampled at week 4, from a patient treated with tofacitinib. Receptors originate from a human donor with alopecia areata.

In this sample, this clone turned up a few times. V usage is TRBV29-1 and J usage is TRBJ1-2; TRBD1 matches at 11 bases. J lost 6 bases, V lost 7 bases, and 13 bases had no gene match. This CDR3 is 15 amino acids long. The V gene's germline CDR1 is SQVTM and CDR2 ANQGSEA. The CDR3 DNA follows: TGCAGCGCCCGAACCTCGGGACAGGGGGGGGATGGCTACACCTTC. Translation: CSARTSGQGGDGYTF.

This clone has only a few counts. Here the CDR3 DNA reads TGTGCCAGCAGCTTGGATGAGGTGAGGGCTAGACGAACCGGGGAGCTGTTTTTT. Protein product: CASSLDEVRARRTGELFF. This sequence joins TRBV5-6 and TRBJ2-2; TRBD2 is a possible D gene (5 bases). Trimming left V 0 bases short and J 5 bases short, with 20 bases between. The CDR3 consists of 18 residues. CDR1 and CDR2 from the germline V gene are SGHDT and YYEEEE.

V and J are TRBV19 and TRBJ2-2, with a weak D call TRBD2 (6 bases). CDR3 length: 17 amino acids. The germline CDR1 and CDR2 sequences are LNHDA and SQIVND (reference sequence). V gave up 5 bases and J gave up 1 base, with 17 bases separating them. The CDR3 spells CASSLTGGRENTGELFF. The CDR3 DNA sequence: TGTGCCAGTAGTCTCACGGGCGGGCGGGAGAACACCGGGGAGCTGTTTTTT.

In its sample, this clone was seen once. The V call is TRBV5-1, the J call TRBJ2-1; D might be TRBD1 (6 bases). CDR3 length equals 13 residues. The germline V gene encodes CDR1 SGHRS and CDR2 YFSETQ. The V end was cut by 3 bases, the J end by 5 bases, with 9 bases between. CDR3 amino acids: CASSWTANNEQFF. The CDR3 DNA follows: TGCGCCAGCAGCTGGACAGCAAACAATGAGCAGTTCTTC.

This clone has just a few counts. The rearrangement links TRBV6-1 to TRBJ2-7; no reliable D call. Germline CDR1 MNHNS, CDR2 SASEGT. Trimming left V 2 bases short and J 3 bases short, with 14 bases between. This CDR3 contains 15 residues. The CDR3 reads CASSEYGFSDYEQYF. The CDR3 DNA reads TGTGCCAGCAGTGAATATGGGTTCTCTGACTACGAGCAGTACTTC.

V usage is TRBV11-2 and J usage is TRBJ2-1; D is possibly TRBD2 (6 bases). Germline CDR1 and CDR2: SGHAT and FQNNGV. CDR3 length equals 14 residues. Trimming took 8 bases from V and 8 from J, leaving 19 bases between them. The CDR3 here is CASRIVLARDEQFF. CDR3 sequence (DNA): TGTGCCAGCCGCATTGTACTAGCCAGAGATGAGCAGTTCTTC.

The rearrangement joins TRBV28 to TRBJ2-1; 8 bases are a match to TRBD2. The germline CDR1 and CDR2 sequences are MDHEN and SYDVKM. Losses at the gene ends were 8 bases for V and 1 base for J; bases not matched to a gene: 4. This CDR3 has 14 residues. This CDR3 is CASRSGSSYNEQFF. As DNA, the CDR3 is TGTGCCAGCCGAAGCGGGAGTTCCTACAATGAGCAGTTCTTC.

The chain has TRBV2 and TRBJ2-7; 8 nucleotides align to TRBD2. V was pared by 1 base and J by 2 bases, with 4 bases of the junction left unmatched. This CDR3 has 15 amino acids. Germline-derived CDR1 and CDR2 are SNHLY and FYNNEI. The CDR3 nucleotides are TGTGCCAGCAGTGAAGGTGCGGGAGGCCCCTACGAGCAGTACTTC. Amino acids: CASSEGAGGPYEQYF.

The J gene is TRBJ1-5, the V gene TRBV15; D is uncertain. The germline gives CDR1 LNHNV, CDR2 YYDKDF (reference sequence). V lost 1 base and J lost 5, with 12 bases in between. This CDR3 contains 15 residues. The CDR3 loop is CATSRGAGSHQPQHF. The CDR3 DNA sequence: TGTGCCACCAGCAGAGGGGCCGGGTCTCATCAGCCCCAGCATTTT.

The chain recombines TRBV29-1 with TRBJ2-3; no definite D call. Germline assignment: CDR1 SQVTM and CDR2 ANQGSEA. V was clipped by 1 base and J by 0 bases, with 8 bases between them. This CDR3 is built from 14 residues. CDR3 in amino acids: CSVEGHLSTDTQYF. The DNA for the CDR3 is TGCAGCGTTGAAGGCCATCTTAGCACAGATACGCAGTATTTT.

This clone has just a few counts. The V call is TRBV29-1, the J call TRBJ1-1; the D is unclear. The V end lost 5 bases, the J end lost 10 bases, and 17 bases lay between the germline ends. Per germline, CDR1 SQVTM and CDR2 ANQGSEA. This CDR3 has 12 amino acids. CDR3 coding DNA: TGCAGCGTTTCAGACCCCAAAACGGGAGCTTTCTTT. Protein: CSVSDPKTGAFF.

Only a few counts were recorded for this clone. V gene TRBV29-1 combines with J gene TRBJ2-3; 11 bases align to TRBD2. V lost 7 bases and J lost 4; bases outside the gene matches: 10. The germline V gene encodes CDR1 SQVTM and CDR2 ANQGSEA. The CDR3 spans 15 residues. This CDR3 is CSAGPTSGSADTQYF. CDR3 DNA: TGCAGCGCGGGGCCTACTAGCGGGAGTGCAGATACGCAGTATTTT.

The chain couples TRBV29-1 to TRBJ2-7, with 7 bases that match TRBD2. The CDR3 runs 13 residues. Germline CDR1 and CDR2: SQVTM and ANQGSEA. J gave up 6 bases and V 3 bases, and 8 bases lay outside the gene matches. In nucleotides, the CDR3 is TGCAGCGTTGAGGGGGGAGGGCCCGGCGAGCAGTACTTC. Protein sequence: CSVEGGGPGEQYF.

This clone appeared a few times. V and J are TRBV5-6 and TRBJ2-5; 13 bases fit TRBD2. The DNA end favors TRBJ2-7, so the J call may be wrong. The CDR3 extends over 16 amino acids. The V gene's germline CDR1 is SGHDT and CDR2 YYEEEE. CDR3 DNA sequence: TGTGCCAGCAGCCCAACCGGACTAGCGGGAGCTCACGAGCAGTACTTC. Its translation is CASSPTGLAGAHEQYF.

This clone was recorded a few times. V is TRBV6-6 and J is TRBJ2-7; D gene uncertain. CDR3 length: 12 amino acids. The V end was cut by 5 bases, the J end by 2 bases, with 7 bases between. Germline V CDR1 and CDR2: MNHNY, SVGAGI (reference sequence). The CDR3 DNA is TGTGCCAGCAGTCGGGCAACCTACGAGCAGTACTTC. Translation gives CASSRATYEQYF.

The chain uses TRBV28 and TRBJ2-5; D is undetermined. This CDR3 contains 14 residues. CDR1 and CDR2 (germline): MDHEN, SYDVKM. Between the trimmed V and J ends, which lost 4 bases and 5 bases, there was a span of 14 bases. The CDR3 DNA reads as TGTGCCAGCAGTTCCTTTGGGGAACGTGAGACCCAGTACTTC. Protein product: CASSSFGERETQYF.

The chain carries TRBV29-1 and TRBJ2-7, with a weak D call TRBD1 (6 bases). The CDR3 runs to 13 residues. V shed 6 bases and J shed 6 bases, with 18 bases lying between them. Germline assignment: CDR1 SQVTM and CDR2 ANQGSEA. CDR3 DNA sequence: TGCAGCGTCGCTCCCCGACAGGAACGCGAGCAGTACTTC. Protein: CSVAPRQEREQYF.

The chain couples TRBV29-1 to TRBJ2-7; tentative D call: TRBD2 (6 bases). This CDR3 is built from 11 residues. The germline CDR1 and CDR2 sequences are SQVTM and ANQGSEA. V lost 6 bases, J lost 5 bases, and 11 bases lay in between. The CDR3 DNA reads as TGCAGCGTGCCGCGCGGGGACGAGCAGTACTTC. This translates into CSVPRGDEQYF.

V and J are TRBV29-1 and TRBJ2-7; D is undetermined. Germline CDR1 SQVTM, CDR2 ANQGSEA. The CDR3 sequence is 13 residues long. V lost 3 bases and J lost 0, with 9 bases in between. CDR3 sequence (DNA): TGCAGCGTTGAGGTTCTGAGCTCCTACGAGCAGTACTTC. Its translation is CSVEVLSSYEQYF.

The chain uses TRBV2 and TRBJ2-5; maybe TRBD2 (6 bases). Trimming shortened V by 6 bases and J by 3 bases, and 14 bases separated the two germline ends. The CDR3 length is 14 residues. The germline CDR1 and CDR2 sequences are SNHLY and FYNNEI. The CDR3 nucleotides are TGTGCCAGCAGGATCGGGGGAACCGAAGAGACCCAGTACTTC. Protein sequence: CASRIGGTEETQYF.

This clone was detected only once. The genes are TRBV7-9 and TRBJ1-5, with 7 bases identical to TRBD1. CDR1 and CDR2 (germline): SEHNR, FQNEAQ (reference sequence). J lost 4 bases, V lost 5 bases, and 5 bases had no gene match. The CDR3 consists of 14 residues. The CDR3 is CASSTDRFNQPQHF. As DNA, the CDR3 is TGTGCCAGCAGCACGGACAGGTTTAATCAGCCCCAGCATTTT.

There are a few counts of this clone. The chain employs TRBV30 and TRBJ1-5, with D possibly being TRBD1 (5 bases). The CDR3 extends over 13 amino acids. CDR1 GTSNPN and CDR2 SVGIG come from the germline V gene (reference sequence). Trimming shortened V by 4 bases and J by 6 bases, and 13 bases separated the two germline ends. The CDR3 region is CAWTMGGSQPQHF. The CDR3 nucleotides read TGTGCCTGGACAATGGGGGGAAGTCAGCCCCAGCATTTT.

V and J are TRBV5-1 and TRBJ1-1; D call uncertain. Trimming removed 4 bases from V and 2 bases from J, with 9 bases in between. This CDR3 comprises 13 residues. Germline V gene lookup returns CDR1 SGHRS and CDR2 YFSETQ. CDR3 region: CASSRAGNTEAFF. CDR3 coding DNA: TGCGCCAGCAGCCGAGCAGGCAACACTGAAGCTTTCTTT.